Each of the 11 T cell receptor beta chains below was sequenced from the same sample in a study of T cell responses to AZD1222 COVID-19 vaccine. Assay used: immunoSEQ multiplex PCR; TCRdb lists only in-frame clones, some missing. This table holds about 110,000 clones, approximately 89% found once. Source: peripheral blood, taken on day 0 of MenACWY control vaccination. These TCRs come from an adult in good health.

The genes are TRBV6-2 or TRBV6-3 and TRBJ1-1; D is uncertain. Germline-derived CDR1 and CDR2 are MNHEY and SVGEGT. Deletions cut 3 bases from V and 4 bases from J, with 9 bases between. This CDR3 is built from 13 residues. CDR3 sequence: CASSYWGRTEAFF. For the CDR3, the DNA is TGTGCCAGCAGTTATTGGGGTCGCACTGAAGCTTTCTTT.

This clone was observed a few times. The genes are TRBV6-1 and TRBJ1-5; TRBD1 is a possible D gene (5 bases). V was cut by 0 bases and J by 2 bases, with 17 bases left in between. The length of the CDR3 is 18 residues. The germline V gene encodes CDR1 MNHNS and CDR2 SASEGT. CDR3 residues: CASSEALQGGSGNQPQHF. In DNA form, the CDR3 reads TGTGCCAGCAGTGAAGCGCTTCAGGGAGGGTCGGGCAATCAGCCCCAGCATTTT.

V usage is TRBV7-8 and J usage is TRBJ2-3, with D perhaps given as TRBD1 or TRBD2 (5 bases each). The CDR3 length is 15 residues. Trimming pared 8 bases from V and 2 bases from J, leaving 17 bases between. Germline CDR1 reads SGHVS; CDR2 reads FQNEAQ. The CDR3 spells CASRPGPGPTDTQYF. The CDR3 DNA follows: TGTGCCAGCCGCCCCGGGCCGGGACCCACAGATACGCAGTATTTT.

The CDR3 here is CASSSSSGQSTDTQYF. CDR3 nucleotides: TGTGCCAGCAGTTCGTCTAGCGGACAGAGCACAGATACGCAGTATTTT. V and J are TRBV28 and TRBJ2-3; tentative D call: TRBD2 (7 bases). CDR3 size: 16 residues. Trimming left V 4 bases short and J 0 bases short, with 14 bases between. Per germline, CDR1 MDHEN and CDR2 SYDVKM.

The V gene is TRBV28, the J gene TRBJ2-6; 7 bases match TRBD1. This CDR3 comprises 16 residues. V trimming: 5 bases; J trimming: 0 bases; junction bases outside the gene matches: 4. Germline CDR1 and CDR2: MDHEN and SYDVKM. CDR3 coding DNA: TGTGCCAGCAGTCTAGGGACAGTCTCTGGGGCCAACGTCCTGACTTTC. It codes for CASSLGTVSGANVLTF.

This rearrangement joins TRBV3-1 (or the pseudogene TRBV3-2) to TRBJ1-3, with TRBD1 matching 9 bases. V shed 5 bases, J shed 4 bases, and the junction held 0 bases outside the gene matches. CDR3 size: 13 residues. Germline CDR1 LGHDT, CDR2 YNNKEL (reference sequence). This CDR3 reads CASSTGGGNTIYF. The CDR3 nucleotides read TGTGCCAGCAGCACAGGGGGCGGAAACACCATATATTTT.

The rearrangement links TRBV10-2 to TRBJ1-6, with D unresolved. Trimming left V 4 bases short and J 4 bases short, with 5 bases between. Germline loops: CDR1 WSHSY, CDR2 SAAADI. The CDR3 loop spans 13 amino acids. This CDR3 reads CASSGQYNSPLHF. CDR3 nucleotide sequence: TGCGCCAGCAGTGGGCAATATAATTCACCCCTCCACTTT.

The chain recombines TRBV15 with TRBJ1-2; D unclear. The V end lost 0 bases, the J end lost 8 bases, and 10 bases lay between the germline ends. This CDR3 region has 13 residues. Germline CDR1 and CDR2: LNHNV and YYDKDF (reference sequence). In nucleotides, the CDR3 is TGTGCCACCAGCAGAGATCGTGGGGAAGGCTACACCTTC. This gives the protein CATSRDRGEGYTF.

The gene calls are TRBV7-2 and TRBJ2-1; D possibly corresponds to TRBD1 (6 bases). The CDR3 sequence is 15 residues long. V was shortened by 4 bases and J by 0 bases, with 10 bases between the two germline ends. Germline CDR1 and CDR2: SGHTA and FQGNSA. This CDR3 reads CASSSIGGSYNEQFF. For the CDR3, the DNA is TGTGCCAGCAGCTCCATAGGGGGCTCCTACAATGAGCAGTTCTTC.

This clone has just one count. This chain joins TRBV2 and TRBJ2-7; D is perhaps TRBD2 (5 bases). Per the germline V gene, CDR1 is SNHLY and CDR2 is FYNNEI. Trimming pared 5 bases from V and 3 bases from J, leaving 17 bases between. The CDR3 runs to 15 residues. CDR3 nucleotides: TGTGCCAGCAGTTTAACAAGGCGGGCTTACTACGAGCAGTACTTC. Translating it yields CASSLTRRAYYEQYF.

This clone occurred once. The V call is TRBV25-1, the J call TRBJ1-2; D remains unclear. The CDR3 is made up of 12 amino acids. The germline gives CDR1 MGHDK, CDR2 SYGVNS. Trimming removed 4 bases from V and 4 bases from J, with 7 bases in between. CDR3 residues: CASSGAAYGYTF. Here the CDR3 DNA reads TGTGCCAGCAGTGGTGCGGCCTATGGCTACACCTTC.